Listed here are 5 T cell receptor beta chains from one sample, sequenced in a study of T cells after posttransplantation cyclophosphamide. Only in-frame clones appear in the TCRdb table, and some are missing; sequencing was by immunoSEQ multiplex PCR. The sample includes tens of thousands of clones, 86% of them seen just once. The source material was PBMCs. Source of these receptors: a woman aged 60-75 years with a blood cancer, CMV-positive, and with a related stem cell donor.

The chain is built from TRBV4-1 and TRBJ1-1, with D perhaps matching TRBD1 (5 bases). V was shortened by 1 base and J by 0 bases, with 21 bases between the two germline ends. The length of the CDR3 is 19 residues. Germline-derived CDR1 and CDR2 are MGHRA and YSYEKL. The CDR3 loop reads CASSQVRIQGRVVNTEAFF. CDR3 coding DNA: TGCGCCAGCAGCCAAGTACGAATCCAGGGAAGGGTGGTGAACACTGAAGCTTTCTTT.

This chain uses TRBV18 with TRBJ2-7; D possibly corresponds to TRBD1 (5 bases). CDR1 is KGHSH and CDR2 is LQKENI in the germline V gene. The CDR3 extends over 13 amino acids. With 6 bases removed from V and 5 bases from J, the gap between germline ends came to 14 bases. The CDR3 here is CASSPDSYHEQYF. In DNA form, the CDR3 reads TGTGCCAGCTCGCCTGACAGCTACCACGAGCAGTACTTC.

This chain links TRBV30 with TRBJ1-1, with 8 bases aligning to TRBD1. The length of the CDR3 is 14 residues. In germline, CDR1 is GTSNPN, CDR2 SVGIG (reference sequence). The trim removed 0 bases at V and 8 bases at J, leaving 8 bases unmatched. The CDR3 coding sequence is TGTGCCTGGAGTGTACGCCCAGGGGGCATGGAAGCTTTCTTT. Translated: CAWSVRPGGMEAFF. Filled out from reference TRBV30 and TRBJ1-1, the complete variable domain reads SQTIHQWPATLVQPVGSPLSLECTVEGTSNPNLYWYRQAAGRGLQLLFYSVGIGQISSEVPQNLSASRPQDRQFILSSKKLLLSDSGFYLCAWSVRPGGMEAFFGQGTRLTVV.

Only a few counts were recorded for this clone. The chain combines TRBV10-3 with TRBJ2-2, with TRBD1 identical over 7 bases. Germline CDR1 is ENHRY and CDR2 is SYGVKD. This CDR3 spans 15 amino acids. V was clipped by 6 bases and J by 0 bases; unmatched bases: 4. DNA for the CDR3: TGTGCCATCAGCCCGGGACAGTCGAACACCGGGGAGCTGTTTTTT. Translation: CAISPGQSNTGELFF.

This rearrangement joins TRBV30 to TRBJ2-2; D call uncertain. Trimming removed 0 bases from V and 1 base from J, with 6 bases in between. The CDR3 is 14 residues long. Per germline, CDR1 GTSNPN and CDR2 SVGIG (reference sequence). The CDR3 is CAWSVLQNTGELFF. For the CDR3, the DNA is TGTGCCTGGAGTGTACTTCAGAACACCGGGGAGCTGTTTTTT.